The text below deals with one TCR beta chain. What it binds is unknown. These data come from a study of OX40 agonist ivuxolimab in advanced cancers. Looking at the study overall: Patients received intravenous ivuxolimab every 2 weeks at 0.01 to 10 mg/kg. Three patients responded partially, comprising one with hepatocellular carcinoma and two with cutaneous melanoma.

The table came from immunoSEQ multiplex PCR; TCRdb's copy has only in-frame clones and leaves some out. The table lists over 60,000 clones, around 91% of them singletons, with approximately 0.38% in the top ten. Study observations and caveats: Nonresponders, in some cases, also had low normalized T-cell clonal expansion. More expanded clones were seen, on average, in CD8+ T cells than in CD4+.

The sample here was CD4+ or CD8+ T cells sorted from blood, taken in a trial of the OX40 agonist ivuxolimab. The receptor comes from an adult with an advanced solid tumor such as melanoma, head and neck, liver or kidney cancer.

The CDR3 DNA sequence: TGCGCCAGCAGCCATCCGGGGACAGGGGCGGGCATGGGAGCCTACGAGCAGTACTTC. Translated, it gives CASSHPGTGAGMGAYEQYF. The chain is built from TRBV4-1 and TRBJ2-7; TRBD1 agrees at 10 bases. Germline values: CDR1 MGHRA, CDR2 YSYEKL. Trimming at V came to 3 bases and at J to 2 bases, leaving 16 bases not matched to a gene. This CDR3 has 19 amino acids.